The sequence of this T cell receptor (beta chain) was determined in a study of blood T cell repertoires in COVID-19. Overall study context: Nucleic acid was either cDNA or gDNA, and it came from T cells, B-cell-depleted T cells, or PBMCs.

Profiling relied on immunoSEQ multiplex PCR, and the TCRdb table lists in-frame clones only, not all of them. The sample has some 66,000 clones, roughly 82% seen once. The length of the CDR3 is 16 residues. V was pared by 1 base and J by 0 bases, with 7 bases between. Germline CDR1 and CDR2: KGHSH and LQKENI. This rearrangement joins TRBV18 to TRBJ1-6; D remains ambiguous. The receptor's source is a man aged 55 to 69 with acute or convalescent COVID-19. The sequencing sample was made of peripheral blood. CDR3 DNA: TGTGCCAGCTCACCACGTGGGAGCTCCTATAATTCACCCCTCCACTTT. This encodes CASSPRGSSYNSPLHF.